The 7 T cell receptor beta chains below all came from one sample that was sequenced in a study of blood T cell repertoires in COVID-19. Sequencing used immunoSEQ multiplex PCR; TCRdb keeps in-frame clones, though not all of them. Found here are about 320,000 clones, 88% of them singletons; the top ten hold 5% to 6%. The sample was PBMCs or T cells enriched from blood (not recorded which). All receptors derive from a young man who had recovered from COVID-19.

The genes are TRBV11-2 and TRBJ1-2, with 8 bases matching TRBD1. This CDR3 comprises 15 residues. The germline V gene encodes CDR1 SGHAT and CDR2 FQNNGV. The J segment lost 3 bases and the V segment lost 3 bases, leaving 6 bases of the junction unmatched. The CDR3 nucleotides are TGTGCCAGCAGCTTCGCCCCAGGGGGCGACTATGGCTACACCTTC. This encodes CASSFAPGGDYGYTF.

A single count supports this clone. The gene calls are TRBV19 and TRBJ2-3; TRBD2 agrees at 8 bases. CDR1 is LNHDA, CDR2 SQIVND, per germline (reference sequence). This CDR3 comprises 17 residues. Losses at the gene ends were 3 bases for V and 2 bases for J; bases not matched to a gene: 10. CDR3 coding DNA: TGTGCCAGTAGTATGTTGTCCGCTAGCGGGCTCACAGATACGCAGTATTTT. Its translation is CASSMLSASGLTDTQYF.

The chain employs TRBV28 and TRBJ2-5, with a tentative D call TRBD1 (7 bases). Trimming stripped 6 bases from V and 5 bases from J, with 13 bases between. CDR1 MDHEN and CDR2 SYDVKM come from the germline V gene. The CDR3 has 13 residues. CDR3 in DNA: TGTGCCAGCAGGGAGGGGGCCGAGGAGACCCAGTACTTC. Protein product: CASREGAEETQYF.

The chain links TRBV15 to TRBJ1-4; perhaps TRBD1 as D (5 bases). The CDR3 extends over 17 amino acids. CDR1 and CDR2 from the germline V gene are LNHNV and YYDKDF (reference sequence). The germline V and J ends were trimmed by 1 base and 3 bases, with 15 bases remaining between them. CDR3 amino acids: CATSRGASGPPNEKLFF. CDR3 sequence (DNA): TGTGCCACCAGCAGAGGGGCTTCAGGGCCGCCTAATGAAAAACTGTTTTTT.

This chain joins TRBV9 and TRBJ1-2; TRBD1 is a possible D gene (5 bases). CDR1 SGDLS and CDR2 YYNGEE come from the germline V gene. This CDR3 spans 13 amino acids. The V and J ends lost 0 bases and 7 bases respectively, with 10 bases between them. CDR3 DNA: TGTGCCAGCAGCGTAGAGACAGATAGTGGCTACACCTTC. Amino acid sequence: CASSVETDSGYTF.

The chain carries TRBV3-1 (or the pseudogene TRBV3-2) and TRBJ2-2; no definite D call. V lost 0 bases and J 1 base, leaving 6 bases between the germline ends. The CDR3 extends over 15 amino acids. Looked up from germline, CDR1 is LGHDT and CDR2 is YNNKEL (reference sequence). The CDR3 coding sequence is TGTGCCAGCAGCCAAGATGTCGGGAACACCGGGGAGCTGTTTTTT. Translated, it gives CASSQDVGNTGELFF.

DNA of the CDR3: TGTGCCAGCAGTTTTGCGACAGGGCCCCCCTACGAGCAGTACTTC. Amino acids: CASSFATGPPYEQYF. V gene TRBV27 combines with J gene TRBJ2-7; 7 bases fit TRBD1. The CDR3 extends over 15 amino acids. Germline values: CDR1 MNHEY, CDR2 SMNVEV (reference sequence). V trimming: 3 bases; J trimming: 2 bases; junction bases outside the gene matches: 7.